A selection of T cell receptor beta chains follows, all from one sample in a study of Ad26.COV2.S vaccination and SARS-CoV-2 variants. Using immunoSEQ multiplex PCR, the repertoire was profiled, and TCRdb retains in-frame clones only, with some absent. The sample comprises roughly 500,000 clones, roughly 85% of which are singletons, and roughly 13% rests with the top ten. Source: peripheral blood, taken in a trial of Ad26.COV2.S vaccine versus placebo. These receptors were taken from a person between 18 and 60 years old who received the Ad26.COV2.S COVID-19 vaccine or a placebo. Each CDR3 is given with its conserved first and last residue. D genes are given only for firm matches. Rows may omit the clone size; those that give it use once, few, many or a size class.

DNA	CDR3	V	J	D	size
TGTGCCAGCAGCCGGGGGGCCTACGAGCAGTACTTC	CASSRGAYEQYF	TRBV14	TRBJ2-7	-	few
TGTGCCATCAGTGAGTCGCAGGGATCGACTGGAAACACCATATATTTT	CAISESQGSTGNTIYF	TRBV10-3	TRBJ1-3	-	-
TGCAGCGTTGAACGGACAGGCACCTATGGCTACACCTTC	CSVERTGTYGYTF	TRBV29-1	TRBJ1-2	TRBD1	-
TGTGCCAGCAGTCCCAGACAGGGGTTCTACGAGCAGTACTTC	CASSPRQGFYEQYF	TRBV27	TRBJ2-7	TRBD1	-
TGTGCCAGCAGCTTGGATACTCATAACACCGGGGAGCTGTTTTTT	CASSLDTHNTGELFF	TRBV5-4	TRBJ2-2	-	few
TGTGCCAGCAGTTTCCGGAATGGGGCCAACGTCCTGACTTTC	CASSFRNGANVLTF	TRBV27	TRBJ2-6	-	once
TGCGCCAGCAGCCCCGGGACTAGAAACACCGGGGAGCTGTTTTTT	CASSPGTRNTGELFF	TRBV5-1	TRBJ2-2	TRBD2	few
TGCAGCGGAGGGGGGTTGGGTCGATCTGGGGCGCACGAGCAGTACTTC	CSGGGLGRSGAHEQYF	TRBV29-1	TRBJ2-7	-	once
TGTGCCAGCAGTGTTGGGACTTCGGCGGCTGGGGAGCTGTTTTTT	CASSVGTSAAGELFF	TRBV2	TRBJ2-2	-	once
TGTGCCAGCAGCCAAGAAACAGGGTATTACGTCCTGACTTTC	CASSQETGYYVLTF	TRBV4-2	TRBJ2-6	-	-
TGTGCCAGCAGTGAATTTGTGGGACAGGGCGTCACAGATACGCAGTATTTT	CASSEFVGQGVTDTQYF	TRBV25-1	TRBJ2-3	TRBD1	-
TGTGCCATCAGTGGACTAGCGGGAGGCACAGATACGCAGTATTTT	CAISGLAGGTDTQYF	TRBV10-3	TRBJ2-3	TRBD2	-
TGTGCCTGGAGCCCCCCGGCTCCCTCCACCGGGGAGCTGTTTTTT	CAWSPPAPSTGELFF	TRBV30	TRBJ2-2	-	-
TGTGCCAGCAGCCGAAGACTACAGGGGCCTAGTGAAGCTTTCTTT	CASSRRLQGPSEAFF	TRBV14	TRBJ1-1	TRBD1	once
TGTGCCACCAGTGATTGGACCCGGTCGGGCACAGATACGCAGTATTTT	CATSDWTRSGTDTQYF	TRBV24-1	TRBJ2-3	-	-
TGTGCCAGCAGCCAAGGGGTGTCTAGCGGGAGCCTGAACACCGGGGAGCTGTTTTTT	CASSQGVSSGSLNTGELFF	TRBV4-2	TRBJ2-2	TRBD2	many
TGTGCCAGCAGCCCCGGGGGGGCATACCACGAGCAGTACTTC	CASSPGGAYHEQYF	TRBV7-9	TRBJ2-7	TRBD2	-
TGTGCCAGCAGCACGAGGGGCCTTTACGAGCAGTACTTC	CASSTRGLYEQYF	TRBV27	TRBJ2-7	-	-
TGTGCCAGCAGCCCCACCGGGGGGAGCTCTGGAAACACCATATATTTT	CASSPTGGSSGNTIYF	TRBV7-3	TRBJ1-3	-	once
TGTGCCTGGAGTGGTCGGGACACCGGGGAGCTGTTTTTT	CAWSGRDTGELFF	TRBV30	TRBJ2-2	-	-
TGTGCCAGCCGTTCCGACAGGGGCTATGGCTACACCTTC	CASRSDRGYGYTF	TRBV25-1	TRBJ1-2	TRBD1	-
TGTGCCAGCAGTTTAGCAGCGGTCGGATCAAGCTCCTACGAGCAGTACTTC	CASSLAAVGSSSYEQYF	TRBV28	TRBJ2-7	-	-
TGTGCCACCAGTTCGACTAGCGGGACCAATGAGCAGTTCTTC	CATSSTSGTNEQFF	TRBV24-1	TRBJ2-1	TRBD2	-
TGTGCCAGCTCACCGAATAGGTCCGAGCAGTACTTC	CASSPNRSEQYF	TRBV18	TRBJ2-7	-	-
TGTGCCTGGAGTCCGGGACAGGGGGCGCGGGAGACCCAGTACTTC	CAWSPGQGARETQYF	TRBV30	TRBJ2-5	TRBD1	once
TGTGCCCAGGGCCACTCCTACGAGCAGTACTTC	CAQGHSYEQYF	TRBV30	TRBJ2-7	-	-
TGTGCCAGCAGTTACGGGGTGTGGGCTTTCTTT	CASSYGVWAFF	TRBV6-5	TRBJ1-1	-	-
TGTGCCACCAGTACGGGGGACCAGTACAATGAGCAGTTCTTC	CATSTGDQYNEQFF	TRBV24-1	TRBJ2-1	-	-
TGTGCCAGCAGCTTAGCGGGACTCGGTGCCGAGCAGTACTTC	CASSLAGLGAEQYF	TRBV7-2	TRBJ2-7	-	-
TGTGCCAGCAGTCTCTCCCCGACGGGTACGGACACTGAAGCTTTCTTT	CASSLSPTGTDTEAFF	TRBV27	TRBJ1-1	-	-
TGTGCCAGTAGTCCCGGCGGGCAAGCGGCACCCGGCATGAATACGCAGTATTTT	CASSPGGQAAPGMNTQYF	TRBV19	TRBJ2-3	-	-
TGTGCCAGCAGTGTTACCGGGACTCAAGATACGCAGTATTTT	CASSVTGTQDTQYF	TRBV25-1	TRBJ2-3	-	-
TGTGCCAGCAGCGGAAACAGACGCAATGAGCAGTTCTTC	CASSGNRRNEQFF	TRBV9	TRBJ2-1	-	-
TGTGCCAGCAGCCCCCTCAGTCTGCCCAACCCCAAAAACAATGAGCAGTTCTTC	CASSPLSLPNPKNNEQFF	TRBV7-3	TRBJ2-1	-	-
TGTGCCAGCAGCTTAGGGTTTTCTGGGGCCAACGTCCTGACTTTC	CASSLGFSGANVLTF	TRBV11-3	TRBJ2-6	-	-
TGTGCCAGCAGTAAGACAGAGATCTACACTGAAGCTTTCTTT	CASSKTEIYTEAFF	TRBV6-6	TRBJ1-1	-	-
TGTGCCAGCAGCGTAGATGGACTTCGGACAGATACGCAGTATTTT	CASSVDGLRTDTQYF	TRBV9	TRBJ2-3	-	-
TGTGCCAGCTCAGGTCCCAAAAAGACCCAGTACTTC	CASSGPKKTQYF	TRBV25-1	TRBJ2-5	-	-
TGTGCCAGCAGTCGCGGGGCAGCTAGGAATGAGCAGTTCTTC	CASSRGAARNEQFF	TRBV7-2	TRBJ2-1	-	-
TGTGCCAGCAGGGAGGACAGGGTCCTAGGCTACACCTTC	CASREDRVLGYTF	TRBV25-1	TRBJ1-2	TRBD1	-
TGCAGTGCTAGTCGGGGTTCGGCCATGAACACTGAAGCTTTCTTT	CSASRGSAMNTEAFF	TRBV20-1	TRBJ1-1	-	once
TGTGCCTGGACTAGCGGGAGTGCGCAGTATTTT	CAWTSGSAQYF	TRBV30	TRBJ2-3	TRBD2	-
TGTGCCAGCAGTTACTCCCTGACTAGCGGGAGGGCCCAGACCTACGAGCAGTACTTC	CASSYSLTSGRAQTYEQYF	TRBV6-2/TRBV6-3	TRBJ2-7	TRBD2	-
TGTGCCATCAGTTCAGGGGGCGCGGGGGAGCAGTACTTC	CAISSGGAGEQYF	TRBV10-3	TRBJ2-7	TRBD1	-
TGCGCCAGCAGCTCCCTCGGGGGTGCCTATGGCTACACCTTC	CASSSLGGAYGYTF	TRBV5-1	TRBJ1-2	-	few
TGCAGCGTTGAAGATGGGCGGACCTACAATGAGCAGTTCTTC	CSVEDGRTYNEQFF	TRBV29-1	TRBJ2-1	-	-
TGCGCCAGCAACTTGGGGTTTCAGGATGAGCAGTTCTTC	CASNLGFQDEQFF	TRBV5-1	TRBJ2-1	-	-
TGTGCCACCAGTGATGTCGGGCGGGAGGCCTGGAATGAGCAGTTCTTC	CATSDVGREAWNEQFF	TRBV24-1	TRBJ2-1	TRBD2	-
TGTGCCAGCAGTTACTCGGACAGGGCGCACGGCTACACCTTC	CASSYSDRAHGYTF	TRBV6-2/TRBV6-3	TRBJ1-2	TRBD1	-
TGTGCCAGCAGCTCCGACAGATTGGGTGGCTACACCTTC	CASSSDRLGGYTF	TRBV7-8	TRBJ1-2	-	-
TGCGCCAGCAGCCCGATGACATCGGCCTCTGGAAACACCATATATTTT	CASSPMTSASGNTIYF	TRBV5-1	TRBJ1-3	-	-
TGTGCCAGCAGCCCAGGGAGCTCTGGGGCCAACGTCCTGACTTTC	CASSPGSSGANVLTF	TRBV7-3	TRBJ2-6	-	-
TGTGCCAGCAGTGTACCGGGACAGAAAAAGAACACTGAAGCTTTCTTT	CASSVPGQKKNTEAFF	TRBV28	TRBJ1-1	TRBD1	-